Detailed here is one T cell receptor beta chain. This clone's antigen is unknown. Per-nucleotide qualities are absent, and no much larger clonotype sits a single base away. The source of the sample is a study of shared clonotypes between healthy human individuals (dated by TCRdb to 2020 to 2022). Broadly, across the study: Three men and two women, aged 18 to 49 years, made up the cohort. Libraries were prepared and TCR repertoires were sequenced by different laboratories using diverse techniques, in order to increase sequencing depth and limit assay-specific biases. Leukapheresis yielded between about 0.94 and 8.9 billion PBMCs per donor. Per donor, three plates each were used for CD4 naive and CD4 memory, two for CD8 naive, and one for CD8 memory. Blood TCR repertoires of a handful of healthy adults were deeply sequenced to estimate repertoire size and the extent of clonotype sharing between individuals. What the work shows at the level of the full study, not this receptor alone: Because the study included a small number of donors, the genetic and exposure-history diversity represented was limited. Pairwise subsampling indicated that sequencing depth was expected to affect the degree of clonotype sharing among donors. Incomplete sequencing was indicated by rarefaction of sorted-subset datasets, despite the large sequencing depth. Only blood was sampled, and tissue TCR repertoires likely differ from those in blood. About 4.5% of naive CD4, roughly 3.6% of naive CD8, around 2.3% of memory CD4, and about 0.4% of memory CD8 clonotypes were shared across several donors. Naive subsets generally had larger estimated clonotype richness than memory subsets did. Compared with non-shared clonotypes, clonotypes shared by all four sorted-subset donors had higher generation probabilities.

Using the deep immunoSEQ assay, multiplex PCR amplified TCR CDR3 regions from genomic DNA. For each cell subset, the extracted genomic DNA was distributed evenly across all wells of several immunoSEQ 96-well plates, and each plate served as one replicate. Each replicate PCR for sorted subsets received about 220 ng genomic DNA, equal to about 30,000 T cell genomes. The purified libraries were quantified using a Qubit 3.0 fluorometer, sized with a Bioanalyzer 2100, and then quantified again using the KAPA Library Quantification kit. Each immunoSEQ 96-well plate was sequenced on its own single-read 150-cycle Illumina NextSeq 550 flow cell. Regarding the original processing steps: Because the immunoSEQ output held only junctional sequences and lacked quality scores, the filtering could not match the filtering applied to full-length reads. To assign V/J genes and CDR3, sequences were annotated using PyIR, a Python wrapper for IgBLAST v1.9, with IMGT germline references. Any read was removed if the V/J assignment was weak (E-value above 1e-6), the CDR3 was missing, or the read contained stop codons, out-of-frame junctions, or ambiguous translated residues. V3J clonotypes were defined as sequences sharing an identical inferred V gene, J gene, and CDR3 amino acid sequence. The percentage overlap between two repertoires was calculated by dividing the number of shared unique clonotypes by the size of the smaller repertoire. Repertoire richness was assessed with RTK rarefaction, the Chao1 estimator, and Recon v2.1 estimates of unobserved clonotypes. OLGA was used to compute generation probabilities for all TCRbeta clonotypes that the gDNA method yielded from a handful of donors. TCRdb retrieved this table from immuneACCESS and kept in-frame rearrangements only. Not all clones are present; in checked studies, unresolved V genes account for under half, and no reason is known for the remainder. D and trimming were read from the DNA, whereas the V and J calls and clone size are those reported in that table. In this sample the table shows some 2,100,000 clones, 90% to 96% of which occur a single time. The ten largest clones take up around 0.13% of the sample.

The donors were healthy, HIV-negative adults with no recently reported acute infections or vaccinations. Every donor was a Caucasian adult living in Nashville, Tennessee, USA. CD4+ T cells were enriched by magnetic negative selection; naive cells were then positively selected on CD45RA, and the negative fraction formed the memory subset. After blood collection by leukapheresis, PBMCs were isolated using Ficoll-Histopaque density gradient centrifugation and then cryopreserved in the vapor phase of liquid nitrogen. Analytical flow cytometry was used to check the purity and quantity of every magnetically sorted T cell population. From each sorted fraction, genomic DNA was isolated and quantified by UV absorbance on a Nanodrop 2000c. This clonotype was sampled from a man aged 18-30 years in good health. The specimen was naive CD4+ T cells sorted from blood. The label giving this sample's cell subset or site can be read as: CD45RA+ positively selected.

CDR3 protein: CASSLGLGTTIYF. The bases read TGTGCCAGCAGCTTGGGTCTGGGAACAACCATATATTTT. The rearranged chain carries TRBV5-7 and TRBJ1-3, with no confidently assigned D gene. TRBV5-7 qualifies as an ORF whose function is uncertain. The V and J ends are trimmed by 0 bases and 10 bases, leaving 11 bases between them. The CDR3 spans 13 residues, from the cysteine through the phenylalanine. Left in the record is the CDR3 DNA by itself, 39 bases read in frame from the first base.